This T cell receptor beta chain was recovered during a study of cytomegalovirus exposure and HLA in healthy donors. This PCR relied on a set of 60 Vbeta primers and 13 Jbeta primers. The repertoire was sequenced with immunoSEQ multiplex PCR; TCRdb's copy has only in-frame clones and lacks some. The sample has about 140,000 clones, around three quarters seen once; the top ten hold about 2%. The V end lost 3 bases, the J end lost 3 bases, and 14 bases lay between the germline ends. Per germline, CDR1 SGHNT and CDR2 YENEEA. CDR3 length: 16 amino acids. Sequenced sample: PBMCs. V usage is TRBV11-3 and J usage is TRBJ2-2, with D maybe TRBD1 (6 bases). This receptor was taken from a man in his forties or fifties in good health and CMV-seronegative. The CDR3 loop reads CASSFAGADHTGELFF. CDR3 DNA: TGTGCCAGCAGCTTCGCAGGGGCGGATCACACCGGGGAGCTGTTTTTT.